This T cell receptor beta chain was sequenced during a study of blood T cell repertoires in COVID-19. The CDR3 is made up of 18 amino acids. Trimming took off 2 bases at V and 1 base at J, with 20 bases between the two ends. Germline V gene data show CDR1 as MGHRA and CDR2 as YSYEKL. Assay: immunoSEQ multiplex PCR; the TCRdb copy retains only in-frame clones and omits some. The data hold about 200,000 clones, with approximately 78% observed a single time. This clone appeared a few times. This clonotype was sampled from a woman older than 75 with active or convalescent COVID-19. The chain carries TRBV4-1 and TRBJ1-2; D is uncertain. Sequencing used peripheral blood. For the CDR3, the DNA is TGCGCCAGCAGCCAACAACCAACAACCCCTACGGGTAACTATGGCTACACCTTC. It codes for CASSQQPTTPTGNYGYTF.